A single TCR beta chain is shown here with its context. This sample is drawn from a study of blood T cell repertoires in COVID-19. There are 16 residues in the CDR3. Germline CDR1 SNHLY, CDR2 FYNNEI. Losses at the gene ends were 2 bases for V and 1 base for J; bases not matched to a gene: 5. The protocol was immunoSEQ multiplex PCR, while the TCRdb copy is restricted to in-frame clones and leaves out a portion. The data contain approximately 130,000 clones, about four fifths of them seen just once; the ten biggest clones take up about 8.4%. Sequencing input: peripheral blood. The chain combines TRBV2 with TRBJ2-5; 9 bases match TRBD1. This sequence was found in an older woman with active or convalescent COVID-19. The DNA for the CDR3 is TGTGCCAGCAGTGAAATGGGGACAGGGACCCAAGAGACCCAGTACTTC. It translates to CASSEMGTGTQETQYF.